Below are 3 T cell receptor beta chains sequenced from a single sample in a study of shared clonotypes between healthy human individuals (dated by TCRdb to 2018 to 2021). Library creation used the immunoSEQ multiplex PCR assay. Held by TCRdb, this immuneACCESS table contains in-frame sequences only and omits some clones. Under half of the omission traces to an unresolved V gene where checked; the cause of the rest is unknown. The sample data list approximately 1.4 million clones, and 95% to 99% of these were observed just once. Around 0.47% of the sample belongs to the ten largest clones. Sequenced: naive CD4+ T cells sorted from blood. In the paper's terms, the cell subset or site label means: CD45RA+ positively selected. These receptor sequences come from a man aged 30 to 39 in good health.

The V and J genes are TRBV7-2 and TRBJ1-1; no clear D. Germline CDR1 and CDR2: SGHTA and FQGNSA. The length of the CDR3 is 14 residues. Trimming removed 0 bases at V and 3 bases at J, with 8 bases between. The CDR3 loop is CASSLAGQYTEAFF. CDR3 coding DNA: TGTGCCAGCAGCTTAGCGGGCCAGTACACTGAAGCTTTCTTT.

The chain combines TRBV28 with TRBJ1-2, with D unresolved. The CDR3 runs to 12 residues. With 8 bases removed from V and 4 bases from J, the gap between germline ends came to 11 bases. Germline values: CDR1 MDHEN, CDR2 SYDVKM. In nucleotides, the CDR3 is TGTGCCAGCCGGCCGGAATTCTATGGCTACACCTTC. Its protein product is CASRPEFYGYTF.

Turning to this clone: An end of the junction differs from the germline gene, which may be a read error. The V call is TRBV28, the J call TRBJ2-2; tentative D call: TRBD1 (6 bases). This CDR3 has 15 amino acids. Germline V CDR1 and CDR2: MDHEN, SYDVKM. The CDR3 region is CASSLITGTPGELFF. The CDR3 region has the DNA TGTGCCAGTAGTTTGATAACAGGGACCCCCGGGGAGCTGTTTTTT.